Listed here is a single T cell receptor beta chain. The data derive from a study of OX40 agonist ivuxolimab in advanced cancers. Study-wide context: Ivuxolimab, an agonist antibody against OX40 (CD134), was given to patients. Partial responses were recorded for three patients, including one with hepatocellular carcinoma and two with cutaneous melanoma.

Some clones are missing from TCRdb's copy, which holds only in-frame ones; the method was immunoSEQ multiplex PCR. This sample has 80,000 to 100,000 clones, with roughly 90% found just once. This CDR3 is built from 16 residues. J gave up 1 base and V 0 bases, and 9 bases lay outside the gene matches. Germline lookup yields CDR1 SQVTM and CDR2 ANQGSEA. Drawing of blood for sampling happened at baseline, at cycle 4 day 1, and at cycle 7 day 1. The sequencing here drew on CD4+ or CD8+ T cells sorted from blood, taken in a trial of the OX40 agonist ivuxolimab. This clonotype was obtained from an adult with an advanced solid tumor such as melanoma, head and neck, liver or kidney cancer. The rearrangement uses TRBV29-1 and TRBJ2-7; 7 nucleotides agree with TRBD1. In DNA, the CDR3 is TGCAGCGTTGAAGATCGGATGAGCAGGGGGTCCTACGAGCAGTACTTC. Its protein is CSVEDRMSRGSYEQYF.